This TCR beta chain originates from a study of blood T cell repertoires in COVID-19 (dated by TCRdb to the early 2020s). Some background on the complete study: Collaborator samples came from the United States, Italy and Spain and covered acute and convalescent phases of COVID-19. The prospective study material was composed of cDNA or gDNA derived from T cells, B-cell-depleted T cells, or PBMCs. Deeply sampled blood TCRbeta repertoires from subjects exposed to, actively infected with, or recovered from COVID-19 were included in the dataset. A freely available public database, intended as a resource for researchers studying the immune response to SARS-CoV-2, is where the repertoires were released. Samples came from the ongoing ImmuneRACE study (first 160 participants) plus 1,254 subjects from 6 global collaborators. The sample metadata nearly always contained a de-identified subject ID, COVID-19 status, age in years and sex. Where available, HLA class I and class II types were taken from metadata supplied by the sample provider and were not determined by assay-based typing. Here is what the overall study found, with its caveats: How much clinical and demographic metadata was included differed by source and by participant, and the metadata was provided uncurated.

As to this clone: The specificity of this receptor is unknown. No much larger clonotype is one base removed from it; base qualities were not supplied.

V is shortened by 1 base, J by 6 bases, and the region joining them spans 15 bases. The germline V gene (reference sequence) provides CDR1 LGHDT and CDR2 YNNKEL. The CDR3 sequence holds 16 residues, the cysteine and phenylalanine included. The CDR3 DNA has 48 bases and is translated from base 1. Collaborating institutions collected whole blood in K2EDTA tubes following their own protocols. For TCRbeta analysis, collaborators shipped samples as frozen whole blood, isolated PBMCs, or DNA extracted from either of those sample types. TCRbeta CDR3 regions were amplified from genomic DNA by means of the immunoSEQ Assay, a bias-controlled multiplex PCR. The original pipeline was this. Within the assay, amplification of reference gene primers was used to estimate how many nucleated cells each sample contained. To quantify the absolute abundance of each unique TCRbeta CDR3 rearrangement, sequence reads were collapsed and filtered. Productive Simpson clonality was computed per sample as the square root of Simpson's diversity index over productive rearrangements. The table was pulled from immuneACCESS by TCRdb, which kept in-frame rearrangements only. Such tables lose some clones; where checked, under half of the loss comes from unresolved V genes, and the rest has no known cause. That table supplies the V and J calls and clone size; D and trimming were determined from the DNA. This sample gives 130,000 or so clones in total; roughly 84% of them show up just once. Clones ranked in the top ten supply 1.4% of the sample.

The chain couples TRBV3-1 (or the pseudogene TRBV3-2) to TRBJ2-2; the best D guess is TRBD2, with 6 bases matching. Source material: peripheral blood. This TCR derives from a man aged 60 to 69 with acute or convalescent COVID-19. The CDR3 in this case is CASSQALGGLAGELFF. The DNA sequence is as follows: TGTGCCAGCAGCCAAGCGCTCGGAGGGTTGGCCGGGGAGCTGTTTTTT.